This TCR beta chain was sequenced in a study of T cell repertoires in cytomegalovirus infection. As for the study in general: CMV epitopes used comprised recently identified HLA-C-restricted ones and well-studied HLA-B-restricted ones. CMV infection and matching HLA type were both indicated by public TCR beta signatures. Study outcomes and limitations: Dominating the ex vivo response were TCR beta clonotypes that were CMV-specific and HLA-C-restricted. Identification of carriers of CMV plus the relevant HLA was performed using cumulative public TCR beta family frequency.

TCRdb redid the calling of the reads with MiXCR, one entry per CDR3 protein. The sample has some 62,000 distinct CDR3 sequences, around 20% seen once; the top ten hold under 85%. This clonotype turned up a few times. Its antigen is not known. V was clipped by 4 bases and J by 11 bases; unmatched bases: 9. Germline CDR1 reads SGHTA; CDR2 reads FQGNSA. The CDR3 is made up of 13 amino acids. This TCR came from a human donor in good health (CMV status not recorded). Some clones in this sample may be carry-over from other donors' samples. The genes are TRBV7-2 and TRBJ2-5, with 8 bases that match TRBD2. The sample here was CD8+ T cells from cultured PBMCs, taken from culture after CMV antigen stimulation. The CDR3, as DNA: TGTGCCAGCAGCTCCCTTAGCGGGGCCCCTCAGTACTTC. Translated, it gives CASSSLSGAPQYF.